One and the same sample provided the 10 T cell receptor beta chains below, sequenced in a study of shared clonotypes between healthy human individuals. The naive CD8 population came from CD45RO-negative cells selected for CCR7, without terminally differentiated effector memory CD45RA+ cells. The method was immunoSEQ multiplex PCR; TCRdb's version includes in-frame clones alone and lacks a portion of them. The data hold more than 500,000 clones, with 90% to 95% observed a single time. Input material: naive CD8+ T cells sorted from blood. These receptors were obtained from a young woman in good health.

The V and J genes are TRBV29-1 and TRBJ2-7; TRBD1 matches 7 bases. Germline CDR1 SQVTM, CDR2 ANQGSEA. The CDR3 runs to 12 residues. V gave up 3 bases and J gave up 5 bases; unmatched junction bases: 4. The CDR3 DNA follows: TGCAGCGTTGACAACAGGGGAAACGAGCAGTACTTC. It translates to CSVDNRGNEQYF.

V usage is TRBV7-9 and J usage is TRBJ1-1; 8 nucleotides agree with TRBD1. The trim removed 2 bases at V and 3 bases at J, leaving 11 bases unmatched. This CDR3 spans 17 amino acids. Germline CDR1 is SEHNR and CDR2 is FQNEAQ (reference sequence). CDR3 region: CASSLTDRVMLDTEAFF. The CDR3 DNA sequence: TGTGCCAGCAGCTTAACGGACAGGGTGATGTTGGACACTGAAGCTTTCTTT.

In DNA, the CDR3 is TGCGCCAGCAGCTTGGACCCCAATCTACTAGCGGGAGTCAATGAGCAGTTCTTC. This gives the protein CASSLDPNLLAGVNEQFF. V is TRBV5-1 and J is TRBJ2-1; the match to TRBD2 covers 11 bases. V trimming: 0 bases; J trimming: 6 bases; junction bases outside the gene matches: 11. The CDR3 consists of 18 residues. CDR1 is SGHRS and CDR2 is YFSETQ in the germline V gene.

J is TRBJ2-5 and V is TRBV19; the match to TRBD1 covers 10 bases. The better agreement between TRBJ2-7 and the DNA end casts doubt on the J call. This CDR3 region has 13 residues. Per the germline V gene, CDR1 is LNHDA and CDR2 is SQIVND (reference sequence). The CDR3 DNA reads TGTGCCAGTAGAGGGACAGGGGCGTTCGAGCAGTACTTC. Translation: CASRGTGAFEQYF.

The V and J genes are TRBV7-9 and TRBJ1-4, with D perhaps matching TRBD1 (5 bases). Germline V gives CDR1 SEHNR, CDR2 FQNEAQ (reference sequence). CDR3 size: 16 residues. Trimming pared 5 bases from V and 1 base from J, leaving 14 bases between. Here the CDR3 reads CASSPRGGKTNEKLFF. For the CDR3, the DNA is TGTGCCAGCAGCCCCCGCGGGGGGAAAACTAATGAAAAACTGTTTTTT.

The genes are TRBV28 and TRBJ1-1; the match to TRBD1 covers 8 bases. Germline V gene data show CDR1 as MDHEN and CDR2 as SYDVKM. The CDR3 totals 16 residues. The V and J ends lost 3 bases and 1 base, in that order; junction bases with no gene match: 7. For the CDR3, the DNA is TGTGCCAGCAGTTTCGGGACAGGCCCCCCGAACACTGAAGCTTTCTTT. This encodes CASSFGTGPPNTEAFF.

The chain combines TRBV7-8 with TRBJ2-3; 9 bases align to TRBD2. The CDR3 is 16 amino acids. Germline V gene lookup returns CDR1 SGHVS and CDR2 FQNEAQ. The V segment lost 3 bases and the J segment 2 bases; nucleotides outside the gene matches: 6. CDR3 in DNA: TGTGCCAGCAGCTTTGGACTAGCGCCCCTCACAGATACGCAGTATTTT. Translating gives CASSFGLAPLTDTQYF.

The gene calls are TRBV7-9 and TRBJ2-2, with 13 positions matching TRBD2. Germline V gives CDR1 SEHNR, CDR2 FQNEAQ (reference sequence). Losses at the gene ends were 5 bases for V and 7 bases for J; bases not matched to a gene: 4. The CDR3 is 15 amino acids. This chain's CDR3 is CASSPGLAGVGELFF. The DNA for the CDR3 is TGTGCCAGCAGCCCCGGACTAGCGGGAGTCGGGGAGCTGTTTTTT.

The chain carries TRBV7-9 and TRBJ2-7; D gene unclear. V was clipped by 1 base and J by 7 bases, with 5 bases between them. The CDR3 extends over 11 amino acids. Germline loops: CDR1 SEHNR, CDR2 FQNEAQ (reference sequence). The CDR3: CASSLEVEQYF. The DNA for the CDR3 is TGTGCCAGCAGCTTAGAAGTGGAGCAGTACTTC.

J is TRBJ1-2 and V is TRBV27, with D uncertain. CDR3 length equals 13 residues. V was shortened by 8 bases and J by 4 bases, with 14 bases between the two germline ends. Germline V gene data show CDR1 as MNHEY and CDR2 as SMNVEV (reference sequence). The CDR3 loop is CASRQGYSYGYTF. In nucleotides, the CDR3 is TGTGCCAGCCGCCAAGGGTACAGCTATGGCTACACCTTC.